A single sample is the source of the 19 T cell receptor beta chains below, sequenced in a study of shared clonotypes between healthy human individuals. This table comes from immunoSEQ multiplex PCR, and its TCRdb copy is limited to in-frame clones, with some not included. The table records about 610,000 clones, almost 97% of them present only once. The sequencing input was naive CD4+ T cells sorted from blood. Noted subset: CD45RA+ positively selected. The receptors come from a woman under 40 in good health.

DNA for the CDR3: TGTGCCAGCAGTTTAAATGTGTGGGGGACAACTAATGAAAAACTGTTTTTT. Protein product: CASSLNVWGTTNEKLFF. The genes are TRBV28 and TRBJ1-4; tentative D call: TRBD1 (5 bases). V was pared by 2 bases and J by 0 bases, with 13 bases between. This CDR3 contains 17 residues. Germline V gene data show CDR1 as MDHEN and CDR2 as SYDVKM.

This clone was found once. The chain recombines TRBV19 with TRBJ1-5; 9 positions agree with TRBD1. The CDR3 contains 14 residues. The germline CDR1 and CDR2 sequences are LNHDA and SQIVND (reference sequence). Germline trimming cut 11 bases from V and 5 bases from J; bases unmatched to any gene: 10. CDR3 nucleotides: TGTGCCTCCGAGCCGGGACAGGGCTATCAGCCCCAGCATTTT. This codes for CASEPGQGYQPQHF.

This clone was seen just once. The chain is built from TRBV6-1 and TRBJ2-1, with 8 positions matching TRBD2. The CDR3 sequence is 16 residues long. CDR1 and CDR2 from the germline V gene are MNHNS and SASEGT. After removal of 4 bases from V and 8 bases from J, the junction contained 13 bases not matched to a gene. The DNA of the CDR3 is TGTGCCAGCAGTGCCCTGGGACTAGTTGTTGTCTATGAGCAGTTCTTC. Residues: CASSALGLVVVYEQFF.

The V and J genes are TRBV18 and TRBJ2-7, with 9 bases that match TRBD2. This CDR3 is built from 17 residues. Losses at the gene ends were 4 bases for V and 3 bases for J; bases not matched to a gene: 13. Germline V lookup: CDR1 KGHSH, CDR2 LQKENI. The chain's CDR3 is CASSLARASSGNYEQYF. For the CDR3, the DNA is TGTGCCAGCTCACTCGCCAGGGCTTCTAGCGGGAACTACGAGCAGTACTTC.

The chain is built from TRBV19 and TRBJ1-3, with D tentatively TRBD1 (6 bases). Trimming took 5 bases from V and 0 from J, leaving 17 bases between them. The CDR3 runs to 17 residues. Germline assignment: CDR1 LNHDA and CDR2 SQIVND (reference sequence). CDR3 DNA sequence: TGTGCCAGTAGTGAACATACAGGGACTAGCTCTGGAAACACCATATATTTT. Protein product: CASSEHTGTSSGNTIYF.

The CDR3 DNA reads TGTGCCATCAAACCGGAGGAAAAAAACATTCAGTACTTC. This codes for CAIKPEEKNIQYF. The genes are TRBV10-3 and TRBJ2-4, with D possibly being TRBD2 (5 bases). V gave up 7 bases and J gave up 4 bases, with 11 bases separating them. Germline V gene sequence: CDR1 ENHRY, CDR2 SYGVKD. The CDR3 runs to 13 residues.

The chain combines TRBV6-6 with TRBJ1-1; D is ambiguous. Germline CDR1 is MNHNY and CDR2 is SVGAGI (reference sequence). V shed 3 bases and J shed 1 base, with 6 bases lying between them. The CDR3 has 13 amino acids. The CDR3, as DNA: TGTGCCAGCAGTTATCCAACGAACACTGAAGCTTTCTTT. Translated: CASSYPTNTEAFF.

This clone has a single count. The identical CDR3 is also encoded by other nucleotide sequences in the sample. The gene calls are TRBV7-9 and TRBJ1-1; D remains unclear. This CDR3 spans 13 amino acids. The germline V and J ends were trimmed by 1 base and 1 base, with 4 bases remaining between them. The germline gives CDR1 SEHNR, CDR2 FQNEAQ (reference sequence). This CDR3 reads CASSLGSNTEAFF. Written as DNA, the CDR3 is TGTGCCAGCAGCTTAGGATCGAACACTGAAGCTTTCTTT.

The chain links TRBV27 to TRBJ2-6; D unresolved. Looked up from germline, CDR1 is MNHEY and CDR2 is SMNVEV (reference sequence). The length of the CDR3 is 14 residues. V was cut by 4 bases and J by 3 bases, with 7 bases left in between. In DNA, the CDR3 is TGTGCCAGCAGTTATTCGGATGGGGCCAACGTCCTGACTTTC. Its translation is CASSYSDGANVLTF.

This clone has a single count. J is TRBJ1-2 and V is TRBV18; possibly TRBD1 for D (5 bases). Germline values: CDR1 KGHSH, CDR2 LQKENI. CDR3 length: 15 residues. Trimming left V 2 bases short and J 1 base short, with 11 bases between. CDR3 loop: CASSPRDGRNYGYTF. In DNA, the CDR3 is TGTGCCAGCTCACCAAGGGACGGTCGTAACTATGGCTACACCTTC.

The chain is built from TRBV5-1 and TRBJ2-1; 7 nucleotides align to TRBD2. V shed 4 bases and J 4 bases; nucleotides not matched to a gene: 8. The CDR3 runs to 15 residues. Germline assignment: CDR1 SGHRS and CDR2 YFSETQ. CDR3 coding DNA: TGCGCCAGCAGCATGAGCGGGACGACTTACAATGAGCAGTTCTTC. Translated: CASSMSGTTYNEQFF. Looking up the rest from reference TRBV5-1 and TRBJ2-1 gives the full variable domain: KAGVTQTPRYLIKTRGQQVTLSCSPISGHRSVSWYQQTPGQGLQFLFEYFSETQRNKGNFPGRFSGRQFSNSRSEMNVSTLELGDSALYLCASSMSGTTYNEQFFGPGTRLTVL.

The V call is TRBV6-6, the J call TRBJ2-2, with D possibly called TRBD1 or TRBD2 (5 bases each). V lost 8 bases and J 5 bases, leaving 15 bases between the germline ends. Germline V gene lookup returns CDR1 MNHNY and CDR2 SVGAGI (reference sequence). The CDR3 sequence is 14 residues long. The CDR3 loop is CASARGSITGELFF. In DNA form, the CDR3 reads TGTGCCAGCGCCCGGGGCAGTATTACCGGGGAGCTGTTTTTT.

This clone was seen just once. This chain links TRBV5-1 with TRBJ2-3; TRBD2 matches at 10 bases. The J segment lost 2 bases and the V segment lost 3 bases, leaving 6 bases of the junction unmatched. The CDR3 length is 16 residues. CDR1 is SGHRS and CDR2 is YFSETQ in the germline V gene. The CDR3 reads CASSSHLAGVTDTQYF. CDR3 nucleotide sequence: TGCGCCAGCAGCTCCCATCTAGCGGGAGTCACAGATACGCAGTATTTT.

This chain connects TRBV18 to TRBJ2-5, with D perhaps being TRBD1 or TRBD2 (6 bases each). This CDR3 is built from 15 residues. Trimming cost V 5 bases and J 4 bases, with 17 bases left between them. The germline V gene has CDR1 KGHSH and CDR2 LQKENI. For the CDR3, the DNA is TGTGCCAGCTCATCCGGGACACTGGGAGGAGAGACCCAGTACTTC. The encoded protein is CASSSGTLGGETQYF.

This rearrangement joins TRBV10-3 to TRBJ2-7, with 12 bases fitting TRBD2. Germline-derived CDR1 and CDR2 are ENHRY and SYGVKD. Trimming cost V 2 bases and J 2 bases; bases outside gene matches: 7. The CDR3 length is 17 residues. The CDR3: CAISEGRASGRAYEQYF. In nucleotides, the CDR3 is TGTGCCATCAGTGAGGGGCGGGCTAGCGGGAGGGCCTACGAGCAGTACTTC.

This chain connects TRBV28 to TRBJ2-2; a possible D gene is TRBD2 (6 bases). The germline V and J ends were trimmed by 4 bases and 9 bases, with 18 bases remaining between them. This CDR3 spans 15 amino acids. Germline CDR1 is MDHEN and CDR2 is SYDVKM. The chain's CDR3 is CASSYAGDFPRELFF. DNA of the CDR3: TGTGCCAGCAGTTACGCCGGGGACTTTCCCCGGGAGCTGTTTTTT.

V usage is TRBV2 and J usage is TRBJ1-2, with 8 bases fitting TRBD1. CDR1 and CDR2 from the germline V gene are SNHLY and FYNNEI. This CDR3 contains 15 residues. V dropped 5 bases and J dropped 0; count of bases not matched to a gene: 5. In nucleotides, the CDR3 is TGTGCCAGCAGTCTAGGACAGGGCCCTAACTATGGCTACACCTTC. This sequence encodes CASSLGQGPNYGYTF.

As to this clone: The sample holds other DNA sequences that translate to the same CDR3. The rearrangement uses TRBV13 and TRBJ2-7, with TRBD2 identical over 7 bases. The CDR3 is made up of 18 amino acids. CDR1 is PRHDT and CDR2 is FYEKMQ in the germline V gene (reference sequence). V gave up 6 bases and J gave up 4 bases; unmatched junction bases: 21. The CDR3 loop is CASRAGDPWGGSLYEQYF. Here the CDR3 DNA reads TGTGCCAGCAGGGCCGGCGATCCATGGGGCGGGAGTCTGTACGAGCAGTACTTC. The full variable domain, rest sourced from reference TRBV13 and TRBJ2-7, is AAGVIQSPRHLIKEKRETATLKCYPIPRHDTVYWYQQGPGQDPQFLISFYEKMQSDKGSIPDRFSAQQFSDYHSELNMSSLELGDSALYFCASRAGDPWGGSLYEQYFGPGTRLTVT.

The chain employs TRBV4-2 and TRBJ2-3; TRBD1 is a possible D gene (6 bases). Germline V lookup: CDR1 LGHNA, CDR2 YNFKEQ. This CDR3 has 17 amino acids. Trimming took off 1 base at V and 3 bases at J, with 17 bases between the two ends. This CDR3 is CASSQGLDSPGTDTQYF. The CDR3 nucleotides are TGTGCCAGCAGCCAAGGCTTGGACAGCCCTGGGACAGATACGCAGTATTTT.